Shown below are 10 T cell receptor beta chains from a single sample sequenced in a study of blood T cell repertoires in COVID-19. Data came from immunoSEQ multiplex PCR; TCRdb stores just in-frame clones and leaves some out. The repertoire holds about 150,000 clones, with around 82% as singletons. Sequencing used peripheral blood. Receptor source: a human donor with acute or convalescent COVID-19. The donor label of this sample is uncertain.

The chain uses TRBV19 and TRBJ1-1; D uncertain. Per the germline V gene, CDR1 is LNHDA and CDR2 is SQIVND (reference sequence). The CDR3 is 14 amino acids. V was pared by 5 bases and J by 2 bases, with 12 bases between. CDR3 protein: CASSPRRGNTEAFF. The CDR3 coding sequence is TGTGCCAGTAGTCCCCGACGGGGAAACACTGAAGCTTTCTTT.

V gene TRBV7-2 combines with J gene TRBJ1-2, with D maybe TRBD1 (5 bases). CDR1 and CDR2 from the germline V gene are SGHTA and FQGNSA. V lost 1 base and J 2 bases, leaving 14 bases between the germline ends. The CDR3 runs to 16 residues. The CDR3 loop reads CASSLDLPTDNYGYTF. The DNA for the CDR3 is TGTGCCAGCAGCTTAGACTTGCCGACAGACAACTATGGCTACACCTTC. The full variable domain, completed using reference TRBV7-2 and TRBJ1-2, is GAGVSQSPSNKVTEKGKDVELRCDPISGHTALYWYRQSLGQGLEFLIYFQGNSAPDKSGLPSDRFSAERTGGSVSTLTIQRTQQEDSAVYLCASSLDLPTDNYGYTFGSGTRLTVV.

The chain joins TRBV19 to TRBJ1-1, with TRBD1 matching over 10 bases. The CDR3 has 14 residues. J lost 0 bases, V lost 6 bases, and 1 base had no gene match. Germline V gene sequence: CDR1 LNHDA, CDR2 SQIVND (reference sequence). The CDR3 nucleotides are TGTGCCAGTAGAGGACAGGGGGTGAACACTGAAGCTTTCTTT. Encoded protein: CASRGQGVNTEAFF.

V and J are TRBV10-3 and TRBJ1-5; possibly TRBD1 for D (5 bases). Germline CDR1 ENHRY, CDR2 SYGVKD. The CDR3 runs 17 residues. Trimming took 0 bases from V and 3 from J, leaving 15 bases between them. CDR3 sequence reads: CAISESTRDSLNQPQHF. In DNA, the CDR3 is TGTGCCATCAGTGAGTCGACTCGAGACAGCCTCAATCAGCCCCAGCATTTT.

The rearrangement links TRBV19 to TRBJ1-2; TRBD1 matches 12 bases. The CDR3 is 15 amino acids. The trim removed 6 bases at V and 8 bases at J, leaving 10 bases unmatched. Germline values: CDR1 LNHDA, CDR2 SQIVND (reference sequence). The CDR3 region has the DNA TGTGCCAGTAGGAGGGAGGGACAGGGGGCCTACGGCTACACCTTC. Translation gives CASRREGQGAYGYTF.

This chain connects TRBV7-6 to TRBJ1-1; 7 nucleotides align to TRBD1. The germline V gene has CDR1 SGHVS and CDR2 FNYEAQ. Unmatched junction bases numbered 5, after V lost 4 bases and J lost 0 bases. This CDR3 is built from 15 residues. This CDR3 reads CASSSQGQLNTEAFF. CDR3 DNA sequence: TGTGCCAGCAGCTCACAGGGACAGCTGAACACTGAAGCTTTCTTT.

The chain couples TRBV11-2 to TRBJ2-2; D perhaps matches TRBD2 (6 bases). This CDR3 spans 13 amino acids. Germline V gives CDR1 SGHAT, CDR2 FQNNGV. V was shortened by 7 bases and J by 6 bases, with 12 bases between the two germline ends. CDR3 coding DNA: TGTGCCAGCACCGCGGGACTTCCCGGGGAGCTGTTTTTT. It yields the protein CASTAGLPGELFF.

V gene TRBV27 combines with J gene TRBJ1-1; 7 nucleotides align to TRBD1. The junction had 8 bases not matched to a gene; V was cut back by 6 bases and J by 1 base. The germline V gene has CDR1 MNHEY and CDR2 SMNVEV (reference sequence). The CDR3 is 15 amino acids. DNA of the CDR3: TGTGCCAGCAGCCGACAGGGACCCAAGAACACTGAAGCTTTCTTT. Amino acids: CASSRQGPKNTEAFF.

V usage is TRBV18 and J usage is TRBJ2-6, with a tentative D call TRBD1 (6 bases). The germline V and J ends were trimmed by 4 bases and 0 bases, with 13 bases remaining between them. The CDR3 totals 17 residues. Germline V gene lookup returns CDR1 KGHSH and CDR2 LQKENI. CDR3 bases: TGTGCCAGCTCACAAGGACAGCTAAACTCTGGGGCCAACGTCCTGACTTTC. It encodes CASSQGQLNSGANVLTF.

This clone has just one count. This chain connects TRBV11-2 to TRBJ2-7; 7 bases agree with TRBD1. The CDR3 has 14 amino acids. The V and J ends lost 2 bases and 6 bases, in that order; junction bases with no gene match: 7. Germline loops: CDR1 SGHAT, CDR2 FQNNGV. The CDR3 reads CASSLYTGASEQYF. The CDR3 nucleotides are TGTGCCAGCAGCTTATATACAGGGGCGAGCGAGCAGTACTTC. Based on the CDR3 plus reference TRBV11-2 and TRBJ2-7, the full variable domain is EAGVAQSPRYKIIEKRQSVAFWCNPISGHATLYWYQQILGQGPKLLIQFQNNGVVDDSQLPKDRFSAERLKGVDSTLKIQPAKLEDSAVYLCASSLYTGASEQYFGPGTRLTVT.